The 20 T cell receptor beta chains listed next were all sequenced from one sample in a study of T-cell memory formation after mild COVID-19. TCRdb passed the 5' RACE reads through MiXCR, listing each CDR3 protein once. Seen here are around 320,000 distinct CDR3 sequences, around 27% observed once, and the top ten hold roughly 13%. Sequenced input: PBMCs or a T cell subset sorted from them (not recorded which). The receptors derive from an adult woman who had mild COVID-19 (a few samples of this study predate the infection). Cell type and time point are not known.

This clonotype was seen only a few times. In nucleotides, the CDR3 is TGTGCCAGCAGGAGACAGGGGGTGAACACTGAAGCTTTCTTT. It specifies CASRRQGVNTEAFF. This chain joins TRBV27 and TRBJ1-1, with 9 bases matching TRBD1. The CDR3 contains 14 residues. Germline CDR1 and CDR2: MNHEY and SMNVEV (reference sequence). With V trimmed by 6 bases and J by 0 bases, 2 bases remained unmatched.

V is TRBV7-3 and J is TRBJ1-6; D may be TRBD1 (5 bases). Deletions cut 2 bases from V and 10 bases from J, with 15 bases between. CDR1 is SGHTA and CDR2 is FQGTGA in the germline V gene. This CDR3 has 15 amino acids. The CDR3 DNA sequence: TGTGCCAGCAGCTTATTCCAGGGAAAAGGATCACCCCTCCACTTT. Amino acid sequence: CASSLFQGKGSPLHF.

In DNA form, the CDR3 reads TGTGCCAGCAGGGGGACTCCGGGACACCCCTACTTC. Residues: CASRGTPGHPYF. The chain uses TRBV6-1 and TRBJ2-4; either TRBD1 or TRBD2 may supply D (6 bases each). Per the germline V gene, CDR1 is MNHNS and CDR2 is SASEGT. The V end was cut by 6 bases, the J end by 16 bases, with 19 bases between. The CDR3 is 12 amino acids.

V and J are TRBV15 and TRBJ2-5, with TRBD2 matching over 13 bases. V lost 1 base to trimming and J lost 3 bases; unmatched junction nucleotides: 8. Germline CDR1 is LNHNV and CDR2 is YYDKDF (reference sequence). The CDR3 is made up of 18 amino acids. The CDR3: CATSRGTSGGMVEETQYF. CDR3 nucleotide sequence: TGTGCCACCAGCAGAGGGACTAGCGGGGGTATGGTTGAAGAGACCCAGTACTTC.

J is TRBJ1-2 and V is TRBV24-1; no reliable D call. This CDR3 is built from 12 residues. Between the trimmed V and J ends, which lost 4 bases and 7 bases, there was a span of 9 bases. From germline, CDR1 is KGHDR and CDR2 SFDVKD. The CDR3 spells CATSDPEGGYTF. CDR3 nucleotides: TGTGCCACCAGTGACCCCGAGGGTGGCTACACCTTC.

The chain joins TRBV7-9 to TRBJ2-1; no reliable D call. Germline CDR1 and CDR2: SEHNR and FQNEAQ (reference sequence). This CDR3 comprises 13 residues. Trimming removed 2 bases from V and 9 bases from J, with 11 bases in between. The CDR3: CASSLIDVTEQFF. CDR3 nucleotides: TGTGCCAGCAGCTTAATTGATGTTACTGAGCAGTTCTTC.

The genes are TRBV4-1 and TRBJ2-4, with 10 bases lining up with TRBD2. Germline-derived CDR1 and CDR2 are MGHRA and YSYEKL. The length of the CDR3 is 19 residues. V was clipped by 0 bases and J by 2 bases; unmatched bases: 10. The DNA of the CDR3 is TGCGCCAGCAGCCAAGATCGAAGCGGGGGGGCTAGGTCCAAAAACATTCAGTACTTC. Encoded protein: CASSQDRSGGARSKNIQYF.

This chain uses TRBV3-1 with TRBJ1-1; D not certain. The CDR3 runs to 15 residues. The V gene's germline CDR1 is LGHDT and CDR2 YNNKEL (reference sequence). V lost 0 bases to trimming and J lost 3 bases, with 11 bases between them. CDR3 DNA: TGTGCCAGCAGCCAAGAAGGCAGGCGGGACACTGAAGCTTTCTTT. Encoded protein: CASSQEGRRDTEAFF.

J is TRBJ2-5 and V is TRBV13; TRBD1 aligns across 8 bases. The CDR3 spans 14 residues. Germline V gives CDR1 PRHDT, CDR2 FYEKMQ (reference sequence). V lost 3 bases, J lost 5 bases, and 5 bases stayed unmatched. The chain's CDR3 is CASSLNRGMETQYF. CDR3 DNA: TGTGCCAGCAGCTTGAACAGGGGGATGGAGACCCAGTACTTC.

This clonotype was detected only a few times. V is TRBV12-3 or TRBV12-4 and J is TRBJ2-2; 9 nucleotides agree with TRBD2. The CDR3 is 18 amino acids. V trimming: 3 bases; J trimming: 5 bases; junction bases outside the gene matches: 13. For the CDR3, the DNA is TGTGCCAGCAGTTTGGGGGGGACTAGCTACCTGAAGACCGGGGAGCTGTTTTTT. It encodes CASSLGGTSYLKTGELFF.

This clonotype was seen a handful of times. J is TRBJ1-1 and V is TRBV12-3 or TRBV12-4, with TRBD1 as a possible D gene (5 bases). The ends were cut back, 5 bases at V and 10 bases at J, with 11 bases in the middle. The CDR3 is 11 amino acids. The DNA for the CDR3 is TGTGCCAGCAGTAACGACCAGGGAGCTTTCTTT. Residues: CASSNDQGAFF.

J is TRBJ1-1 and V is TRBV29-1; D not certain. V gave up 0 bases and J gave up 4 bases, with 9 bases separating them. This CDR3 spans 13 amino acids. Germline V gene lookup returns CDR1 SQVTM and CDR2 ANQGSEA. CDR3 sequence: CSVEDAGSTEAFF. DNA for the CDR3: TGCAGCGTTGAAGACGCGGGATCCACTGAAGCTTTCTTT.

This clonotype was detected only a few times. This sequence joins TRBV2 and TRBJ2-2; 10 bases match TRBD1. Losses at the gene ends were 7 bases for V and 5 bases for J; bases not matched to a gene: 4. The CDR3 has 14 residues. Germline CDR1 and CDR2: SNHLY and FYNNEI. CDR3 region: CASIRDRGTGELFF. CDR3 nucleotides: TGTGCCAGCATCCGGGACAGGGGTACCGGGGAGCTGTTTTTT.

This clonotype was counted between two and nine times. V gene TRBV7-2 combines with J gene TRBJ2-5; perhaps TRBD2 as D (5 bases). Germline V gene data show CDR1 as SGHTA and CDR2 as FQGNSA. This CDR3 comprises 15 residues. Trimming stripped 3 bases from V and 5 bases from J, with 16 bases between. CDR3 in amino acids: CASSFSGSTGETQYF. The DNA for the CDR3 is TGTGCCAGCAGCTTTTCCGGGTCGACGGGGGAGACCCAGTACTTC.

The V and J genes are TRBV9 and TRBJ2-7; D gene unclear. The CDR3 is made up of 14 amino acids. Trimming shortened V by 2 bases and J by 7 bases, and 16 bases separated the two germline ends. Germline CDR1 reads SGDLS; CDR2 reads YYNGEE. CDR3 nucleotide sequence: TGTGCCAGCAGCGTTTCCCCCCGTCCGGAAGAGCAGTACTTC. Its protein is CASSVSPRPEEQYF.

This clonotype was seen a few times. In DNA form, the CDR3 reads TGTGCCAGTCACGGGTATTTTGGGGGCAATGAGCAGTTCTTC. Its translation is CASHGYFGGNEQFF. V and J are TRBV5-6 and TRBJ2-1; either TRBD1 or TRBD2 may fit D (5 bases each). Trimming stripped 8 bases from V and 6 bases from J, with 18 bases between. In germline, CDR1 is SGHDT, CDR2 YYEEEE. This CDR3 comprises 14 residues.

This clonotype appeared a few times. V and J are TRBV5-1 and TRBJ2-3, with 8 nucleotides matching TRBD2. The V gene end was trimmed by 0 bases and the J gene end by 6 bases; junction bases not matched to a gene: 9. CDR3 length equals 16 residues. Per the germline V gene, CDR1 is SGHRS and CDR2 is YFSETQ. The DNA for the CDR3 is TGCGCCAGCAGCTTGGGTTCCGGGGGGGCAACTGATACGCAGTATTTT. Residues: CASSLGSGGATDTQYF.

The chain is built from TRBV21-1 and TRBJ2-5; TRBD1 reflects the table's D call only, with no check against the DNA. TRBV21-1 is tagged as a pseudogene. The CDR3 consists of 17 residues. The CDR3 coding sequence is TGTGCCAGCAGCAAGCCGAGGACAGGGGGCTGTGGGGAGACCCAGTACTTC. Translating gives CASSKPRTGGCGETQYF.

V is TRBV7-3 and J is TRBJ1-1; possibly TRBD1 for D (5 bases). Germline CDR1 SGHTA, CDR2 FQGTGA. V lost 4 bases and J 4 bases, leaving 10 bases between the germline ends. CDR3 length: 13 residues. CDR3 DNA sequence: TGTGCCAGCAGCTACCAGGGTACCACTGAAGCTTTCTTT. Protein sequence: CASSYQGTTEAFF. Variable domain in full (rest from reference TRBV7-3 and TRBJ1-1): GAGVSQTPSNKVTEKGKYVELRCDPISGHTALYWYRQSLGQGPEFLIYFQGTGAADDSGLPNDRFFAVRPEGSVSTLKIQRTERGDSAVYLCASSYQGTTEAFFGQGTRLTVV.

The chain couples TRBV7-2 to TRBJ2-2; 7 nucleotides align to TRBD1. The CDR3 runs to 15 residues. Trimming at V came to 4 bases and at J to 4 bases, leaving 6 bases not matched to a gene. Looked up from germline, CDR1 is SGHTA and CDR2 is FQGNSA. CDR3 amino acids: CASSSLGDSTGELFF. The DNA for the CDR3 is TGTGCCAGCAGCTCCTTAGGGGACAGCACCGGGGAGCTGTTTTTT.